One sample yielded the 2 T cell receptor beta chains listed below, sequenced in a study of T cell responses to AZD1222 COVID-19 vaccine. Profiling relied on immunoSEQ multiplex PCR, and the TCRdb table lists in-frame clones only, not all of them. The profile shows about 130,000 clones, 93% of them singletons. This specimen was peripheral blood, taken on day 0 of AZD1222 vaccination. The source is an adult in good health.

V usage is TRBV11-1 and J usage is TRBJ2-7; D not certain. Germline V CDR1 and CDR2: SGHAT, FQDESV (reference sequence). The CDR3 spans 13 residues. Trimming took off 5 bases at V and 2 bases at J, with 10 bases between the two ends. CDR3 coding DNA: TGTGCCAGCAGCCCCGACAACGCCTACGAGCAGTACTTC. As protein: CASSPDNAYEQYF.

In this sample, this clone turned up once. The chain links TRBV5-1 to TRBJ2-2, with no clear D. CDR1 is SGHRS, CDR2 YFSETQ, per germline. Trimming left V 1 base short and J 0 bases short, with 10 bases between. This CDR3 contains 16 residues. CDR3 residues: CASSLFTLANTGELFF. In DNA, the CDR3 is TGCGCCAGCAGCTTGTTTACCCTCGCGAACACCGGGGAGCTGTTTTTT.